Following are 15 T cell receptor beta chains from one sample sequenced in a study of blood T cell repertoires in COVID-19. Profiling relied on immunoSEQ multiplex PCR, and the TCRdb table lists in-frame clones only, not all of them. The repertoire holds around 80,000 clones, with less than 90% as singletons. The material sequenced was peripheral blood. These receptors originate from a man aged 50 or older with COVID-19, enrolled during active disease.

The rearrangement links TRBV28 to TRBJ1-1, with D unresolved. Looked up from germline, CDR1 is MDHEN and CDR2 is SYDVKM. The CDR3 runs to 13 residues. Trimming cost V 8 bases and J 1 base, with 11 bases left between them. CDR3 sequence reads: CASLASANTEAFF. The DNA of the CDR3 is TGTGCCAGCCTAGCTTCCGCGAACACTGAAGCTTTCTTT.

This chain connects TRBV28 to TRBJ1-2, with unresolved D. The V and J ends lost 1 base and 0 bases respectively, with 12 bases between them. From germline, CDR1 is MDHEN and CDR2 SYDVKM. The CDR3 is 16 amino acids. CDR3 amino acids: CASSLLSPGTNYGYTF. The CDR3 DNA reads as TGTGCCAGCAGTTTATTATCACCCGGTACTAACTATGGCTACACCTTC.

The genes are TRBV20-1 and TRBJ1-2; D call uncertain. There are 8 residues in the CDR3. Germline assignment: CDR1 DFQATT and CDR2 SNEGSKA (reference sequence). For the CDR3, the DNA is TGCAGAGCGGTGGGCTACACCTTC. It translates to CRAVGYTF.

In its sample, this clone was seen a few times. The chain joins TRBV2 to TRBJ1-5; the D is unclear. CDR3 size: 11 residues. V was cut by 6 bases and J by 3 bases, with 3 bases left in between. The germline V gene encodes CDR1 SNHLY and CDR2 FYNNEI. CDR3: CASSLNQPQHF. The CDR3 bases are TGTGCCAGCAGCCTCAATCAGCCCCAGCATTTT.

The V call is TRBV11-3, the J call TRBJ2-3, with 14 nucleotides matching TRBD2. Germline assignment: CDR1 SGHNT and CDR2 YENEEA. The length of the CDR3 is 15 residues. The J segment lost 5 bases and the V segment lost 4 bases, leaving 2 bases of the junction unmatched. DNA for the CDR3: TGTGCCAGCAGCTCGGGGACTAGCGGGAGAGATACGCAGTATTTT. Protein product: CASSSGTSGRDTQYF.

This clone was counted a few times. This chain joins TRBV5-1 and TRBJ1-1; 8 bases agree with TRBD1. Trimming removed 0 bases from V and 0 bases from J; junction bases left unmatched: 1. Germline loops: CDR1 SGHRS, CDR2 YFSETQ. The CDR3 loop spans 15 amino acids. CDR3 sequence: CASSLGTGLNTEAFF. The CDR3 DNA reads as TGCGCCAGCAGCTTGGGGACAGGGCTGAACACTGAAGCTTTCTTT. Filled out from reference TRBV5-1 and TRBJ1-1, the complete variable domain reads KAGVTQTPRYLIKTRGQQVTLSCSPISGHRSVSWYQQTPGQGLQFLFEYFSETQRNKGNFPGRFSGRQFSNSRSEMNVSTLELGDSALYLCASSLGTGLNTEAFFGQGTRLTVV.

V gene TRBV21-1 combines with J gene TRBJ2-7; the table's TRBD1 call for D was not verified on the DNA. TRBV21-1 has pseudogene status. This CDR3 is 14 amino acids long. DNA of the CDR3: TGTGCCAGCAGACTCACAGGGAGCTCCTACGAGCAGTACTTC. Amino acid sequence: CASRLTGSSYEQYF.

The genes are TRBV27 and TRBJ2-3, with TRBD2 matching 10 bases. The germline gives CDR1 MNHEY, CDR2 SMNVEV (reference sequence). The length of the CDR3 is 18 residues. Trimming at V came to 4 bases and at J to 1 base, leaving 11 bases not matched to a gene. CDR3 amino acids: CASSSSPAGGPGTDTQYF. As DNA, the CDR3 is TGTGCCAGCAGTTCCTCCCCAGCGGGAGGGCCAGGCACAGATACGCAGTATTTT.

The genes are TRBV6-5 and TRBJ1-4; 9 nucleotides line up with TRBD1. Germline CDR1 is MNHEY and CDR2 is SVGAGI. V shed 7 bases, J shed 6 bases, and the junction held 6 bases outside the gene matches. This CDR3 spans 14 amino acids. CDR3 in DNA: TGTGCCAGCAAGGACAGGGGTCGGGATGAAAAACTGTTTTTT. Translated: CASKDRGRDEKLFF.

This chain joins TRBV6-2 or TRBV6-3 and TRBJ2-1; 10 bases match TRBD2. V lost 6 bases and J lost 0; bases outside the gene matches: 8. Germline-derived CDR1 and CDR2 are MNHEY and SVGEGT. The CDR3 spans 17 residues. The chain's CDR3 is CASSPRLAGISYNEQFF. CDR3 DNA: TGTGCCAGCAGCCCCCGACTAGCGGGTATCTCCTACAATGAGCAGTTCTTC.

This rearrangement joins TRBV14 to TRBJ2-1; a possible D gene is TRBD2 (5 bases). Looked up from germline, CDR1 is SGHDN and CDR2 is FVKESK. Trimming left V 1 base short and J 4 bases short, with 14 bases between. The CDR3 length is 16 residues. CDR3 in DNA: TGTGCCAGCAGCCAAGGTGGGGTAGGACTTTACAATGAGCAGTTCTTC. Its translation is CASSQGGVGLYNEQFF.

The chain is built from TRBV28 and TRBJ1-4, with D uncertain. Trimming stripped 4 bases from V and 8 bases from J, with 5 bases between. Germline values: CDR1 MDHEN, CDR2 SYDVKM. There are 11 residues in the CDR3. CDR3 region: CASSSKEKLFF. The CDR3 nucleotides are TGTGCCAGCAGTTCAAAAGAAAAACTGTTTTTT.

CDR3 nucleotide sequence: TGTGCCAGCAGCTTAGGAGAGACAGATTATAGCAATCAGCCCCAGCATTTT. Protein product: CASSLGETDYSNQPQHF. V gene TRBV7-8 combines with J gene TRBJ1-5, with D perhaps TRBD1 (5 bases). The CDR3 has 17 residues. With 1 base removed from V and 0 bases from J, the gap between germline ends came to 13 bases. Per germline, CDR1 SGHVS and CDR2 FQNEAQ.

The rearrangement uses TRBV28 and TRBJ1-2; D is unresolved. Looked up from germline, CDR1 is MDHEN and CDR2 is SYDVKM. Trimming pared 6 bases from V and 4 bases from J, leaving 9 bases between. The CDR3 has 12 residues. As DNA, the CDR3 is TGTGCCAGCAGGGGCCTCCCCTATGGCTACACCTTC. Amino acids: CASRGLPYGYTF.

The rearrangement links TRBV19 to TRBJ1-1; no reliable D call. This CDR3 region has 13 residues. Germline V gene data show CDR1 as LNHDA and CDR2 as SQIVND (reference sequence). Trimming removed 6 bases from V and 1 base from J, with 9 bases in between. The CDR3 here is CASRRRENTEAFF. The DNA for the CDR3 is TGTGCCAGTAGGCGACGGGAGAACACTGAAGCTTTCTTT. Filled out from reference TRBV19 and TRBJ1-1, the complete variable domain reads DGGITQSPKYLFRKEGQNVTLSCEQNLNHDAMYWYRQDPGQGLRLIYYSQIVNDFQKGDIAEGYSVSREKKESFPLTVTSAQKNPTAFYLCASRRRENTEAFFGQGTRLTVV.